Following are 6 T cell receptor beta chains from one sample sequenced in a study of blood T cell repertoires in COVID-19. Produced via immunoSEQ multiplex PCR; TCRdb's table is partial and in-frame only. The sample has roughly 200,000 clones, approximately 88% seen once. The specimen sequenced was peripheral blood. The source is a man aged 35-49 years with acute or convalescent COVID-19.

Comment on this clone: Within the sample, other DNA sequences also encode this same CDR3. This chain joins TRBV28 and TRBJ1-5, with D possibly matching TRBD1 (5 bases). CDR1 and CDR2 (germline): MDHEN, SYDVKM. V lost 5 bases and J lost 0, with 11 bases in between. This CDR3 is built from 15 residues. The CDR3 is CASSPDSYSNQPQHF. The CDR3 DNA reads TGTGCCAGCAGTCCTGACAGTTATAGCAATCAGCCCCAGCATTTT. The full variable domain, completed using reference TRBV28 and TRBJ1-5, is DVKVTQSSRYLVKRTGEKVFLECVQDMDHENMFWYRQDPGLGLRLIYFSYDVKMKEKGDIPEGYSVSREKKERFSLILESASTNQTSMYLCASSPDSYSNQPQHFGDGTRLSIL.

There are a few counts of this clone. The genes are TRBV19 and TRBJ1-1; D might be TRBD1 (5 bases). V was pared by 6 bases and J by 1 base, with 15 bases between. The length of the CDR3 is 15 residues. Germline CDR1 and CDR2: LNHDA and SQIVND (reference sequence). CDR3 in amino acids: CASSPTQGRNTEAFF. The DNA for the CDR3 is TGTGCCAGTAGCCCAACGCAGGGAAGGAACACTGAAGCTTTCTTT.

This sequence joins TRBV12-5 and TRBJ1-1; perhaps TRBD1 as D (6 bases). Per germline, CDR1 LGHNT and CDR2 FRNRAP. The CDR3 loop spans 16 amino acids. Trimming removed 5 bases from V and 2 bases from J, with 18 bases in between. The CDR3 DNA follows: TGTGCTAGTGGTCCGTTAAGGACAGCTTTTAACACTGAAGCTTTCTTT. Translation: CASGPLRTAFNTEAFF.

This clone has just a few counts. The chain has TRBV3-1 (or the pseudogene TRBV3-2) and TRBJ1-2, with D hard to call. This CDR3 is built from 12 residues. The ends were cut back, 1 base at V and 8 bases at J, with 8 bases in the middle. Germline CDR1 LGHDT, CDR2 YNNKEL (reference sequence). CDR3 sequence (DNA): TGTGCCAGCAGCCAAGGAAATCGGGGCTACACCTTC. This translates into CASSQGNRGYTF.

The V and J genes are TRBV6-2 or TRBV6-3 and TRBJ2-7; 8 bases map to TRBD1. The CDR3 covers 15 residues. Germline V gene sequence: CDR1 MNHEY, CDR2 SVGEGT. With V trimmed by 2 bases and J by 3 bases, 6 bases remained unmatched. The DNA of the CDR3 is TGTGCCAGCAGTTACGCCGAAACAGGGGGCTACGAGCAGTACTTC. As protein: CASSYAETGGYEQYF.

The chain links TRBV18 to TRBJ2-7, with 8 bases matching TRBD2. V lost 3 bases, J lost 9 bases, and 13 bases stayed unmatched. This CDR3 contains 15 residues. Per the germline V gene, CDR1 is KGHSH and CDR2 is LQKENI. The CDR3 sequence: CASSPPGSGRIGQYF. As DNA, the CDR3 is TGTGCCAGCTCACCCCCGGGGAGCGGGAGAATTGGGCAGTACTTC.